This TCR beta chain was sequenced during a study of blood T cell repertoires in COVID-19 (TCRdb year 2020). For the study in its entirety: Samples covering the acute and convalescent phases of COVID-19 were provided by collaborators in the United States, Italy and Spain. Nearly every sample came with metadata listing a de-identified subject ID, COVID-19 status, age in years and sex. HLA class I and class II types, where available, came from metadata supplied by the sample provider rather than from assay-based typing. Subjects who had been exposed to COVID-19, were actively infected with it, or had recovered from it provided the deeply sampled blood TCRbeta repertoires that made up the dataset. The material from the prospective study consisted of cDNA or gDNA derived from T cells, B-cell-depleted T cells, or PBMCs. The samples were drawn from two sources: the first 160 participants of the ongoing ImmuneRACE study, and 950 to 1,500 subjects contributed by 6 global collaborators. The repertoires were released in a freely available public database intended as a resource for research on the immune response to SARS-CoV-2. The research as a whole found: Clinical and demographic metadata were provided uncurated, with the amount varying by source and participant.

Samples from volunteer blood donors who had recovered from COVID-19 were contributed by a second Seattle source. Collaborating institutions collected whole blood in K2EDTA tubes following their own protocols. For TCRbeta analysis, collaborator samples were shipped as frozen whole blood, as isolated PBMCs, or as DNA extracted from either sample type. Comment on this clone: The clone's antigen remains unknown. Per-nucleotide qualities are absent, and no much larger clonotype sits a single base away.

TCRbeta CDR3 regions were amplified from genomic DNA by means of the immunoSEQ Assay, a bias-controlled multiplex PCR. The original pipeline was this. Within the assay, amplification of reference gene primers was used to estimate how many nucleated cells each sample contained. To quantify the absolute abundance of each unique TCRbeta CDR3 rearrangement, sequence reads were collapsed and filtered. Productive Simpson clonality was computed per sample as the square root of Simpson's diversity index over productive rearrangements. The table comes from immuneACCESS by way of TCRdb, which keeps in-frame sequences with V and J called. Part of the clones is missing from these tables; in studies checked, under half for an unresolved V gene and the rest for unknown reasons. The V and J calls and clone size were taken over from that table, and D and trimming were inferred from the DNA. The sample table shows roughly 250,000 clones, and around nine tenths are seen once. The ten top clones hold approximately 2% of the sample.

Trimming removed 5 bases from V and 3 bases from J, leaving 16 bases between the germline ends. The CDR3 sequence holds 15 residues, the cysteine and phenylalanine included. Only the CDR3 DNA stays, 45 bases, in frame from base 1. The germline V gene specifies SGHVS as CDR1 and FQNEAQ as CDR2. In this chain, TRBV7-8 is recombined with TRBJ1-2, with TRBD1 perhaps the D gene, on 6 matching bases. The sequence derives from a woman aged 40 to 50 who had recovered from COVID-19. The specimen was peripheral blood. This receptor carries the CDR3 CASSPPGEVYYGYTF. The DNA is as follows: TGTGCCAGCAGCCCGCCAGGGGAAGTATACTATGGCTACACCTTC.